This T cell receptor beta chain was captured by sequencing in a study of shared T cell receptors in the human thymus. With V trimmed by 0 bases and J by 0 bases, 8 bases remained unmatched. Germline V CDR1 and CDR2: MGHRA, YSYEKL. This CDR3 has 18 residues. The repertoire was sequenced with immunoSEQ multiplex PCR; TCRdb's copy has only in-frame clones and lacks some. The sample consists of some 660,000 clones, around 87% of them appearing once. These data also featured in a second study, about human thymus T cells. From that paper: The study used thymus tissue resected during corrective heart surgery. What appeared biased in thymic and blood repertoires was the usage of V and J genes.

The J gene is TRBJ1-3, the V gene TRBV4-1, with TRBD1 matching 7 bases. The specimen was thymocytes. The receptor's source is a boy younger than two with a congenital heart defect. CDR3 bases: TGCGCCAGCAGCCAAGATTATCCAACAGGGGCCTCTGGAAACACCATATATTTT. This codes for CASSQDYPTGASGNTIYF.